These 7 T cell receptor beta chains were sequenced from one sample in a study of shared clonotypes between healthy human individuals. Here immunoSEQ multiplex PCR was the method, and the copy in TCRdb shows in-frame clones only, minus some. The table lists fewer than 2.5 million clones, 93% of them singletons. The sequencing sample was made of naive CD4+ T cells from PBMCs. Indicated subset: CD45RA+ positively selected. These receptor sequences come from a man younger than 35 in good health. Some clones in this sample may be carry-over from other donors' samples.

Written as DNA, the CDR3 is TGTGCCAGCTCACCATACATCTCCAGCGGTACTGAAGCTTTCTTT. Translated, it gives CASSPYISSGTEAFF. This chain connects TRBV18 to TRBJ1-1; D not resolved. Deletions cut 2 bases from V and 5 bases from J, with 15 bases between. Germline lookup yields CDR1 KGHSH and CDR2 LQKENI. The CDR3 sequence is 15 residues long.

The rearrangement joins TRBV10-3 to TRBJ2-1, with a tentative D call TRBD1 (5 bases). The CDR3 covers 12 residues. Germline V gene data show CDR1 as ENHRY and CDR2 as SYGVKD. The V end was cut by 6 bases, the J end by 6 bases, with 9 bases between. The CDR3 loop is CAISDRTNEQFF. CDR3 bases: TGTGCCATCAGCGACAGAACCAATGAGCAGTTCTTC.

The chain employs TRBV13 and TRBJ2-7; maybe TRBD2 (6 bases). CDR1 and CDR2 (germline): PRHDT, FYEKMQ (reference sequence). The CDR3 consists of 14 residues. The ends were cut back, 1 base at V and 2 bases at J, with 9 bases in the middle. The CDR3 DNA reads TGTGCCAGCAGCTTAGTACGGGAGACCTACGAGCAGTACTTC. Protein product: CASSLVRETYEQYF.

The chain combines TRBV6-1 with TRBJ1-2, with 7 bases aligning to TRBD1. CDR1 is MNHNS, CDR2 SASEGT, per germline. The CDR3 has 10 residues. CDR3 sequence reads: CGGDSLSYTF. The DNA for the CDR3 is TGTGGGGGGGACAGTCTTAGCTACACCTTC.

The genes are TRBV27 and TRBJ1-2; possible D gene TRBD1, 5 bases. The V and J ends lost 0 bases and 4 bases respectively, with 12 bases between them. The germline CDR1 and CDR2 sequences are MNHEY and SMNVEV (reference sequence). This CDR3 is built from 15 residues. The DNA of the CDR3 is TGTGCCAGCAGTTTATCGAAGGGGCAGGGCTATGGCTACACCTTC. This codes for CASSLSKGQGYGYTF.

The gene calls are TRBV19 and TRBJ2-7; TRBD1 aligns across 9 bases. This CDR3 region has 15 residues. V shed 2 bases and J 3 bases; nucleotides not matched to a gene: 5. From germline, CDR1 is LNHDA and CDR2 SQIVND (reference sequence). The CDR3 region has the DNA TGTGCCAGTAGTATATCGGGACAGGGCTTCTACGAGCAGTACTTC. Amino acids: CASSISGQGFYEQYF.

The V gene is TRBV7-2, the J gene TRBJ1-2; TRBD1 is a possible D gene (6 bases). This CDR3 has 15 residues. V was shortened by 7 bases and J by 5 bases, with 20 bases between the two germline ends. Germline CDR1 SGHTA, CDR2 FQGNSA. CDR3 DNA sequence: TGTGCCAGCATCTCGAGGGGGGGGCTGGGATATGGCTACACCTTC. Encoded protein: CASISRGGLGYGYTF.